This T cell receptor beta chain comes out of a study of blood T cell repertoires in COVID-19. TCRdb keeps only in-frame clones here, not all; method: immunoSEQ multiplex PCR. The sample lists about 160,000 clones, roughly 80% occurring once. The length of the CDR3 is 14 residues. Per the germline V gene, CDR1 is SQVTM and CDR2 is ANQGSEA. The V end was cut by 1 base, the J end by 2 bases, with 9 bases between. The source is a woman older than 75 with acute or convalescent COVID-19. Sequences were obtained from peripheral blood. The chain combines TRBV29-1 with TRBJ2-1, with D hard to call. CDR3 sequence reads: CSVEVLAPYNEQFF. CDR3 sequence (DNA): TGCAGCGTTGAAGTTTTAGCCCCCTACAATGAGCAGTTCTTC.